Reported below is one T cell receptor (beta chain). These data belong to a study of control samples from healthy donors and cancer patients. The protocol was immunoSEQ multiplex PCR, while the TCRdb copy is restricted to in-frame clones and leaves out a portion. The sample records 150,000 to 200,000 clones, approximately 96% being singletons. Germline CDR1 is MGHRA and CDR2 is YSYEKL. The CDR3 is made up of 15 amino acids. V lost 3 bases to trimming and J lost 2 bases, with 11 bases between them. The specimen was blood. The clonotype was recovered from a woman aged 40 to 50 in good health. The chain recombines TRBV4-1 with TRBJ2-4, with TRBD1 as a possible D gene (6 bases). CDR3 in DNA: TGCGCCAGCAGCCAGTCCAGGGGAACCAAAAACATTCAGTACTTC. It is translated as CASSQSRGTKNIQYF.